This is a list of T cell receptor beta chains from one sample in a study of CD8 T cells in Susac syndrome. MiXCR was run by TCRdb on the immunoSEQ multiplex PCR reads, yielding one entry per CDR3 protein. The sample has some 180,000 distinct CDR3 sequences; around 93% are singletons. The sample consisted of CD4+ T cells from PBMCs. The receptors stem from a human donor in good health. Each CDR3 is given with its conserved first and last residue. The order of the fields is clone size, D gene, V gene, J gene, CDR3 protein, CDR3 DNA. D genes are given only for firm matches. Clone size is stated in some rows and not others, as once, few, many or a class when expanded.

size: NA
D: NA
V: TRBV19
J: TRBJ2-5
CDR3: CASSIAGRGETQYF
DNA: TGTGCCAGTAGTATCGCGGGGCGCGGGGAGACCCAGTACTTC

size: NA
D: NA
V: TRBV7-2
J: TRBJ2-5
CDR3: CASSFRGAVGYRETQYF
DNA: TGTGCCAGCAGCTTCCGGGGGGCGGTGGGGTATCGGGAGACCCAGTACTTC

size: NA
D: TRBD1
V: TRBV7-9
J: TRBJ1-2
CDR3: CASSLEGQPNYGYTF
DNA: TGTGCCAGCAGCTTAGAGGGACAGCCAAACTATGGCTACACCTTC

size: NA
D: NA
V: TRBV11-1
J: TRBJ2-2
CDR3: CASSLRQAGELFF
DNA: TGTGCCAGCAGCCTCCGACAGGCCGGGGAGCTGTTTTTT

size: NA
D: NA
V: TRBV7-2
J: TRBJ1-5
CDR3: CASSLAPRYQPQHF
DNA: TGTGCCAGCAGCTTAGCCCCCAGGTATCAGCCCCAGCATTTT

size: once
D: NA
V: TRBV5-4
J: TRBJ1-3
CDR3: CASSLVDSGNTIYF
DNA: TGTGCCAGCAGCTTGGTTGACTCTGGAAACACCATATATTTT

size: few
D: TRBD1
V: TRBV6-1
J: TRBJ1-6
CDR3: CATQQGTNSPLHF
DNA: TGTGCCACCCAACAGGGGACTAATTCACCCCTCCACTTT

size: NA
D: TRBD1
V: TRBV12-3/TRBV12-4
J: TRBJ1-3
CDR3: CASRAGTVGNTIYF
DNA: TGTGCCAGCAGGGCCGGGACAGTAGGAAACACCATATATTTT

size: NA
D: NA
V: TRBV7-2
J: TRBJ1-3
CDR3: CASRTGSGNTIYF
DNA: TGTGCCAGCAGGACAGGATCAGGAAACACCATATATTTT

size: NA
D: NA
V: TRBV14
J: TRBJ2-7
CDR3: CASSQEVSSYEQYF
DNA: TGTGCCAGCAGCCAAGAGGTCAGCTCCTACGAGCAGTACTTC

size: NA
D: TRBD1
V: TRBV28
J: TRBJ2-5
CDR3: CASSSLDRVRKETQYF
DNA: TGTGCCAGCAGTTCGTTGGACAGGGTACGGAAAGAGACCCAGTACTTC

size: NA
D: TRBD1
V: TRBV24-1
J: TRBJ2-2
CDR3: CATNRGENTGELFF
DNA: TGTGCCACCAACAGGGGGGAGAACACCGGGGAGCTGTTTTTT

size: NA
D: TRBD1
V: TRBV14
J: TRBJ2-5
CDR3: CASSRPFRGRAGTQYF
DNA: TGTGCCAGCAGCCGGCCGTTCAGGGGGCGCGCGGGGACCCAGTACTTC

size: NA
D: TRBD1
V: TRBV5-1
J: TRBJ1-5
CDR3: CASSWDSRNQPQHF
DNA: TGCGCCAGCAGCTGGGACAGCCGCAATCAGCCCCAGCATTTT

size: NA
D: NA
V: TRBV6-1
J: TRBJ1-4
CDR3: CASSELPGNEKLFF
DNA: TGTGCCAGCAGTGAACTCCCCGGCAACGAAAAACTGTTTTTT

size: few
D: NA
V: TRBV24-1
J: TRBJ2-5
CDR3: CATSEPGLETQYF
DNA: TGTGCCACCAGTGAGCCAGGGCTGGAGACCCAGTACTTC

size: NA
D: TRBD1
V: TRBV5-1
J: TRBJ1-1
CDR3: CASSLLGQGETEAFF
DNA: TGCGCCAGCAGCTTGCTAGGACAGGGTGAGACTGAAGCTTTCTTT